A selection of T cell receptor beta chains follows, all from one sample in a study of blood T cell repertoires in COVID-19. Libraries were prepared by immunoSEQ multiplex PCR; TCRdb keeps only in-frame clonotypes and omits some of them. The data contain some 130,000 clones, over 85% of them singletons. The sequencing sample was made of peripheral blood. These receptors came from a man in his sixties with COVID-19, enrolled during active disease. The CDR3 runs from the conserved cysteine through the conserved F or W. The order of the fields is D gene, CDR3 length, V gene, clone size, J gene, CDR3 protein, CDR3 DNA. D genes are given only for firm matches. The size entry is marked missing in some rows and otherwise reads once, few, many or a size class.

>TRBD1|15|TRBV6-5|.|TRBJ1-1
CASSWDRVGDTEAFF
TGTGCCAGCAGTTGGGACAGGGTGGGGGACACTGAAGCTTTCTTT
>TRBD1|12|TRBV10-3|.|TRBJ1-4
CAIRGTGEKLFF
TGTGCCATCAGGGGGACAGGGGAAAAACTGTTTTTT
>.|14|TRBV24-1|.|TRBJ1-1
CATSDAVGGTEAFF
TGTGCCACCAGTGACGCTGTAGGGGGCACTGAAGCTTTCTTT
>.|17|TRBV2|.|TRBJ2-1
CASNTPTGSSSYNEQFF
TGTGCCAGCAATACACCCACCGGGTCAAGCTCCTACAATGAGCAGTTCTTC
>TRBD1|14|TRBV7-3|.|TRBJ1-2
CASSFDGQGLGYTF
TGTGCCAGCAGCTTCGATGGACAGGGTCTCGGCTACACCTTC
>.|15|TRBV19|.|TRBJ1-5
CASSTQGFGNQPQHF
TGTGCCAGTAGTACCCAGGGTTTTGGCAATCAGCCCCAGCATTTT
>TRBD1|15|TRBV5-1|.|TRBJ2-2
CASGSGTGTTGELFF
TGCGCCAGCGGCTCCGGGACAGGGACGACCGGGGAGCTGTTTTTT
>TRBD1|15|TRBV2|.|TRBJ1-2
CASSDLTRGQAGYTF
TGTGCCAGCAGTGACCTAACAAGGGGACAGGCTGGCTACACCTTC
>TRBD2|15|TRBV11-2|.|TRBJ2-1
CASSLSGRETNEQFF
TGTGCCAGCAGCTTGAGCGGGAGGGAGACCAATGAGCAGTTCTTC
>.|15|TRBV3-1/TRBV3-2|.|TRBJ2-7
CASSPPGLLSYEQYF
TGTGCCAGCAGCCCTCCGGGACTCCTTTCCTACGAGCAGTACTTC
>.|13|TRBV7-9|.|TRBJ2-1
CASSLLVAGEQFF
TGTGCCAGCAGCTTATTAGTGGCGGGTGAGCAGTTCTTC
>TRBD1|15|TRBV29-1|.|TRBJ2-2
CSVEGRTGGDRELFF
TGCAGCGTTGAGGGGCGGACAGGTGGGGACCGGGAGCTGTTTTTT
>TRBD2|15|TRBV10-3|.|TRBJ2-7
CAISSSSGGYYEQYF
TGTGCCATCAGCTCTTCTAGCGGAGGTTACTACGAGCAGTACTTC
>TRBD1|15|TRBV28|.|TRBJ1-1
CASSLNRGENTEAFF
TGTGCCAGCAGTTTGAACAGGGGAGAGAACACTGAAGCTTTCTTT
>.|17|TRBV28|.|TRBJ1-2
CASSLWAGSQTVYGYTF
TGTGCCAGCAGTTTATGGGCAGGCAGCCAGACGGTCTATGGCTACACCTTC
>TRBD1|12|TRBV27|.|TRBJ2-5
CASSFPQGAQYF
TGTGCCAGCAGTTTCCCGCAGGGGGCCCAGTACTTC
>.|11|TRBV19|.|TRBJ1-1
CASKMNTEAFF
TGTGCCAGCAAAATGAACACTGAAGCTTTCTTT
>TRBD2|15|TRBV9|.|TRBJ2-1
CASSPGLAGAEEQFF
TGTGCCAGCAGCCCTGGACTAGCGGGAGCGGAGGAGCAGTTCTTC
>.|13|TRBV19|.|TRBJ2-5
CASSMKQGETQYF
TGTGCCAGTAGTATGAAGCAGGGAGAGACCCAGTACTTC
>.|13|TRBV30|few|TRBJ1-4
CAWSVGADEKLFF
TGTGCCTGGAGTGTAGGAGCGGATGAAAAACTGTTTTTT
>TRBD1|14|TRBV19|.|TRBJ1-5
CASSTTGPNQPQHF
TGTGCCAGTAGTACGACAGGGCCTAATCAGCCCCAGCATTTT
>TRBD2|16|TRBV5-1|.|TRBJ2-1
CASSDPAREALNEQFF
TGCGCCAGCAGCGACCCAGCCCGGGAGGCCCTAAATGAGCAGTTCTTC
>.|15|TRBV6-2/TRBV6-3|.|TRBJ1-5
CASSYSRRDYEPQHF
TGTGCCAGCAGTTACTCGAGGAGGGATTATGAGCCCCAGCATTTT
>.|15|TRBV19|.|TRBJ1-4
CASSPPSSPHEKLFF
TGTGCCAGTAGTCCTCCGTCCTCTCCTCATGAAAAACTGTTTTTT
>.|15|TRBV5-6|.|TRBJ2-7
CASSHREGLAYEQYF
TGTGCCAGCAGTCACAGGGAAGGTTTGGCCTACGAGCAGTACTTC
>.|15|TRBV5-4|few|TRBJ2-3
CASSPALGGGDTQYF
TGTGCCAGCAGCCCCGCCCTAGGGGGGGGAGATACGCAGTATTTT
>TRBD1|14|TRBV7-2|.|TRBJ1-4
CASRLNRGTEKLFF
TGTGCCAGCAGACTAAACAGGGGGACTGAAAAACTGTTTTTT
>TRBD1|14|TRBV18|.|TRBJ2-7
CASSPPRGRNEQYF
TGTGCCAGCTCACCACCCAGGGGGCGGAACGAGCAGTACTTC
>.|15|TRBV2|once|TRBJ2-5
CASSDRLTNQETQYF
TGTGCCAGCAGTGACCGGCTGACAAACCAAGAGACCCAGTACTTC
>TRBD1|14|TRBV5-1|.|TRBJ2-3
CASSLPQGQDTQYF
TGCGCCAGCAGCTTGCCCCAGGGACAGGATACGCAGTATTTT
>.|11|TRBV6-1|.|TRBJ2-1
CASSTGLEQFF
TGTGCCAGCAGCACAGGGCTTGAGCAGTTCTTC